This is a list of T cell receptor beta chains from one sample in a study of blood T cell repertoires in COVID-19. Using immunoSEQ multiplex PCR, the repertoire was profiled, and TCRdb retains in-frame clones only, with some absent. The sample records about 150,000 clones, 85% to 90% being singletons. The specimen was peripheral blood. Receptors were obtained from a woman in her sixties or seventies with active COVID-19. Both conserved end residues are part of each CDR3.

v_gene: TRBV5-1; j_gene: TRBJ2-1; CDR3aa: CASSTVSSYNEQFF
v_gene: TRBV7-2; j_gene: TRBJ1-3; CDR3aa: CASSLVLGGTGNTIYF
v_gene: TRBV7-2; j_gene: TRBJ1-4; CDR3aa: CASSLAPGTGLKLFF
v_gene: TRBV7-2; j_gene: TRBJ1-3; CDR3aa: CASSLGPVSSGNTIYF
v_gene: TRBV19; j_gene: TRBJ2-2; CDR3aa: CATPGSPSANTGELFF
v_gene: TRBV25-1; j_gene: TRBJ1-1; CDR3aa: CASSESWTGTPNTEAFF
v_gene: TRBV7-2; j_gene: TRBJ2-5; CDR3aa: CASSAGLARALETQYF
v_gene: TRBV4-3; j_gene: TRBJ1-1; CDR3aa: CASSQYQGGLEAFF
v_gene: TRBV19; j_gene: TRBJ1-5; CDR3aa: CASSIMSGGALGQPQHF
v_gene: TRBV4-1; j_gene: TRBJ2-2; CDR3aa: CASSHQQLGSGELFF
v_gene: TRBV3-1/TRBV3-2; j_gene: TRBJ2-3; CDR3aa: CASSVGLATTDTQYF
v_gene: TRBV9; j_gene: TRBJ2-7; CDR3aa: CASSVGQGLSYEQYF
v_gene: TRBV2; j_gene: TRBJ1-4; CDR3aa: CASSEGRGGEKLFF
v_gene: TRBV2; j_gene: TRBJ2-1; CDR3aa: CASLGGAPYNEQFF
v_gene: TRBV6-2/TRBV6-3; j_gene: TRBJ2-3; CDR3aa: CASSLPGLGTDTQYF
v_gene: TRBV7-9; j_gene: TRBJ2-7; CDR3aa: CASSFLRGQGSDEQYF
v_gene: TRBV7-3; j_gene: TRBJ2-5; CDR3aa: CASSNPLTGDETQYF
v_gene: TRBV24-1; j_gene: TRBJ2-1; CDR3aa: CATSASSGSSYNEQFF
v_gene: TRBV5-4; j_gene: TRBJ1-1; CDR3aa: CASSSYSYWGGWVEAFF
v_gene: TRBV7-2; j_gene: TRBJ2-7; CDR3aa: CASSYRGLAGVHEQYF
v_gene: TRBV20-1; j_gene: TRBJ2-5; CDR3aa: CSANSVETQYF
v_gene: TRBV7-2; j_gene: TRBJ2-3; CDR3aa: CASSLTTYTDTQYF
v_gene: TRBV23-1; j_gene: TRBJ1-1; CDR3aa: CASSQSQQHTEAFF
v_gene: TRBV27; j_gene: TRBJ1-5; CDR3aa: CASSLRQGRNQPQHF
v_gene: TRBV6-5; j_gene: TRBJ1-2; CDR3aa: CASSYSFGASNGYTF
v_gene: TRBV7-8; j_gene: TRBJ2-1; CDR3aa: CASSLLDYTNSYNEQFF
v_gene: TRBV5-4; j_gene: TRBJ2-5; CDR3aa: CASSQNRGQETQYF
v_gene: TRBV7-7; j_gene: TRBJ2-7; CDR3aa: CASSFSLATNYEQYF
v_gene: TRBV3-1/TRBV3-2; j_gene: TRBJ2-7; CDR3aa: CASSHYGQGLFYEQYF
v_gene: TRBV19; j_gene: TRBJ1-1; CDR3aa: CASSVTDTLNTEAFF
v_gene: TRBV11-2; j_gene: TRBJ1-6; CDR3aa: CASRPLQGAPTSPLHF
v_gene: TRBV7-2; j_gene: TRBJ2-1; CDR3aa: CASSFLQGRGGNEQFF